Detailed here is one T cell receptor beta chain. The CDR3 covers 17 residues. Looked up from germline, CDR1 is SGHVS and CDR2 is FNYEAQ. V shed 1 base and J 4 bases; nucleotides not matched to a gene: 8. This entry is derived from a study of blood T cell repertoires in COVID-19. Study-level information: Samples taken during acute and convalescent COVID-19 were collected in the United States, Italy and Spain. From T cells, B-cell-depleted T cells, or PBMCs came the material, which was cDNA or gDNA.

Study processing details: Nucleated cell number was recorded as an estimate derived from reference gene primer amplification. The assay was immunoSEQ multiplex PCR, and TCRdb's table has in-frame clones only and misses some. V and J calls and clone size follow that table, whereas D and trimming were derived from the DNA. Counted here are 70,000 to 90,000 clones, around 78% occurring once; the ten biggest clones make up more than 15%. V gene TRBV7-6 combines with J gene TRBJ2-1; 9 bases are a match to TRBD2. The sequencing sample was made of peripheral blood. The origin of this receptor is a human donor in a cohort sampled during active COVID-19. The CDR3 is CASSLVAGVASYNEQFF. DNA for the CDR3: TGTGCCAGCAGCTTAGTAGCGGGAGTAGCCTCGTACAATGAGCAGTTCTTC.